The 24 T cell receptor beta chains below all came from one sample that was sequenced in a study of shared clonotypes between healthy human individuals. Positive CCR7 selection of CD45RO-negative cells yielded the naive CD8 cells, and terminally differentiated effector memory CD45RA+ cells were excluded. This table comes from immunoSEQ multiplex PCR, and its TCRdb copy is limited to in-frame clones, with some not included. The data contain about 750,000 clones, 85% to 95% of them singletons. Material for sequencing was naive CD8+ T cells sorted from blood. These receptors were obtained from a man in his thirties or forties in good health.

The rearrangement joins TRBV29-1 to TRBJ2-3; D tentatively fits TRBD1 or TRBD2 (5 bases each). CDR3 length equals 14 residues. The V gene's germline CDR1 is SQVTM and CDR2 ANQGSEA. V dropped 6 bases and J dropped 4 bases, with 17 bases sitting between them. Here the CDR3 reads CSVNLPRGSDTQYF. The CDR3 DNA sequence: TGCAGCGTGAACTTACCGAGGGGATCAGATACGCAGTATTTT.

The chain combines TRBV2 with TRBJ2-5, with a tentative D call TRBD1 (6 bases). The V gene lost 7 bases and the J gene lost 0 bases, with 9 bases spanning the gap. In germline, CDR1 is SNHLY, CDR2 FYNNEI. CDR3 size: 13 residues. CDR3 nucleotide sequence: TGTGCCAGCACAGGGGAGAACCAAGAGACCCAGTACTTC. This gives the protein CASTGENQETQYF. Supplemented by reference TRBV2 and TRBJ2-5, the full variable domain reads EPEVTQTPSHQVTQMGQEVILRCVPISNHLYFYWYRQILGQKVEFLVSFYNNEISEKSEIFDDQFSVERPDGSNFTLKIRSTKLEDSAMYFCASTGENQETQYFGPGTRLLVL.

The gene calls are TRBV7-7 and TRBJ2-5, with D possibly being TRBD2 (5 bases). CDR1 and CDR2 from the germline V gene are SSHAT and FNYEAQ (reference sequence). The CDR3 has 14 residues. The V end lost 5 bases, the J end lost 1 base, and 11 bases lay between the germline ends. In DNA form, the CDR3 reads TGTGCCAGCAGCCAATTACGGGGCCAAGAGACCCAGTACTTC. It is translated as CASSQLRGQETQYF. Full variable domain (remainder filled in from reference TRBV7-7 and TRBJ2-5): GAGVSQSPRYKVTKRGQDVTLRCDPISSHATLYWYQQALGQGPEFLTYFNYEAQPDKSGLPSDRFSAERPEGSISTLTIQRTEQRDSAMYRCASSQLRGQETQYFGPGTRLLVL.

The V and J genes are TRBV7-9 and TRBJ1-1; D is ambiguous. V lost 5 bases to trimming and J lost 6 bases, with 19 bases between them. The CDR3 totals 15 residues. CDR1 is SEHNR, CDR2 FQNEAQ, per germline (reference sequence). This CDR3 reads CASSIPLDGRAEAFF. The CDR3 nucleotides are TGTGCCAGCAGCATACCCTTAGACGGCCGAGCTGAAGCTTTCTTT. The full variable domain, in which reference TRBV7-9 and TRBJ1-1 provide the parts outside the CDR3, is DTGVSQNPRHKITKRGQNVTFRCDPISEHNRLYWYRQTLGQGPEFLTYFQNEAQLEKSRLLSDRFSAERPKGSFSTLEIQRTEQGDSAMYLCASSIPLDGRAEAFFGQGTRLTVV.

CDR3: CASSLGQNNEQFF. CDR3 sequence (DNA): TGTGCCAGCAGTCTCGGACAGAACAATGAGCAGTTCTTC. The chain couples TRBV7-9 to TRBJ2-1; possibly TRBD1 for D (6 bases). Trimming cost V 6 bases and J 5 bases, with 11 bases left between them. The CDR3 runs to 13 residues. Germline-derived CDR1 and CDR2 are SEHNR and FQNEAQ (reference sequence).

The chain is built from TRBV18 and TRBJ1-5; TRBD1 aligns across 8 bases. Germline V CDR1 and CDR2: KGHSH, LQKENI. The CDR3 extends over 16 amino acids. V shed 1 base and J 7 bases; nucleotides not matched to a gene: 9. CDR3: CASSPQDRDIRQPQHF. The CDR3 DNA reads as TGTGCCAGCTCACCACAGGACAGGGACATCCGACAGCCCCAGCATTTT.

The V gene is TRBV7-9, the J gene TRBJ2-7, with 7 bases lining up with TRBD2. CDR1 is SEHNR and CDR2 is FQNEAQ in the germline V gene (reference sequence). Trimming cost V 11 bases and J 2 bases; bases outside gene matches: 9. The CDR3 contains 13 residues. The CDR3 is CAGRTSETYEQYF. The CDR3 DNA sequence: TGTGCCGGAAGAACTAGCGAGACCTACGAGCAGTACTTC. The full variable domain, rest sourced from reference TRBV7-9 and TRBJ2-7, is DTGVSQNPRHKITKRGQNVTFRCDPISEHNRLYWYRQTLGQGPEFLTYFQNEAQLEKSRLLSDRFSAERPKGSFSTLEIQRTEQGDSAMYLCAGRTSETYEQYFGPGTRLTVT.

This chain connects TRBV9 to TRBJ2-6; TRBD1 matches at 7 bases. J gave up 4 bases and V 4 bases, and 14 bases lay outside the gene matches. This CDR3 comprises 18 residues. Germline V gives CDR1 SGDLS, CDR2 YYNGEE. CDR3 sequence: CASSPRTGLTFGANVLTF. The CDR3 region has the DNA TGTGCCAGCAGCCCCCGGACAGGTCTAACCTTCGGGGCCAACGTCCTGACTTTC.

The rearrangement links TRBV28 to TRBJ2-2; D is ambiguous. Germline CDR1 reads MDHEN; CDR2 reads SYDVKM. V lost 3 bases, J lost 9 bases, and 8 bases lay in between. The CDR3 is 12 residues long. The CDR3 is CASSFEPRELFF. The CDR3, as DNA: TGTGCCAGCAGTTTCGAGCCCCGGGAGCTGTTTTTT.

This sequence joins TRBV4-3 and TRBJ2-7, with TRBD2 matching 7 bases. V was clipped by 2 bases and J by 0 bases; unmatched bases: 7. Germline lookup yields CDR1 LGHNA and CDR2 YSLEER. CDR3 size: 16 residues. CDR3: CASSQSSGESSYEQYF. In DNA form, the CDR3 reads TGCGCCAGCAGCCAATCCAGCGGGGAAAGCTCCTACGAGCAGTACTTC.

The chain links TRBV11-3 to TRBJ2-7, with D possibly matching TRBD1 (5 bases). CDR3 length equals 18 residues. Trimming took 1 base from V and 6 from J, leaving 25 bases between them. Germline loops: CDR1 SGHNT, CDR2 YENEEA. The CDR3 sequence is CASSLGDRIGRDEGEQYF. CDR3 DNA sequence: TGTGCCAGCAGCTTAGGGGATCGAATTGGCAGGGATGAAGGCGAGCAGTACTTC.

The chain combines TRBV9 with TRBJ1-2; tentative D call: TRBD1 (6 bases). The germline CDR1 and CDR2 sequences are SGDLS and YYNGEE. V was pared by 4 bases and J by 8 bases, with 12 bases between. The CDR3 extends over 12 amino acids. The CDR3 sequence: CASSNRVRGYTF. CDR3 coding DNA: TGTGCCAGCAGCAACAGGGTCCGGGGCTACACCTTC.

CDR3 sequence reads: CASSQVADTQYF. CDR3 coding DNA: TGTGCCAGCAGCCAAGTAGCAGATACGCAGTATTTT. V gene TRBV27 combines with J gene TRBJ2-3; no firm D call. Germline loops: CDR1 MNHEY, CDR2 SMNVEV (reference sequence). The V end was cut by 6 bases, the J end by 4 bases, with 8 bases between. This CDR3 is 12 amino acids long.

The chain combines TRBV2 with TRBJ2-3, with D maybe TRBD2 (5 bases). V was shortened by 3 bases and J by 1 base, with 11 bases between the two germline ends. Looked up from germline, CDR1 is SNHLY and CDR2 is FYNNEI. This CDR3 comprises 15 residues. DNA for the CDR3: TGTGCCAGCAGTGATTTGGAGAGGGGCACAGATACGCAGTATTTT. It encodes CASSDLERGTDTQYF.

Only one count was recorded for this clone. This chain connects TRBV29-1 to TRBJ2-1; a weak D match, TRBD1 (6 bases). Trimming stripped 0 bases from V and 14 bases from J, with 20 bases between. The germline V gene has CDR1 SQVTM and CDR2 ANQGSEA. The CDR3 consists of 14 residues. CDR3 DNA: TGCAGCGTTGAAGATCGGAGGCAGGGGTTCGCTGAGTTCTTC. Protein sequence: CSVEDRRQGFAEFF.

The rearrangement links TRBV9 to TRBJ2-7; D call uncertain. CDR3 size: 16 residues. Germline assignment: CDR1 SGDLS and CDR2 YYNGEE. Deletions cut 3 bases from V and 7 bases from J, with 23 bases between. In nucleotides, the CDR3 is TGTGCCAGCAGCGGGGGTGATAGCAGACCTTCTGGGGAGCAGTACTTC. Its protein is CASSGGDSRPSGEQYF.

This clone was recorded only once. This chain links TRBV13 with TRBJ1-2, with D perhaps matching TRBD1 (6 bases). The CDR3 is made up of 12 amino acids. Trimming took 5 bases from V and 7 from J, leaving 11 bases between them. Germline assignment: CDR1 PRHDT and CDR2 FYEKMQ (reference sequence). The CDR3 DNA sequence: TGTGCCAGCAGCGGGAGGGGGATTGGCTACACCTTC. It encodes CASSGRGIGYTF.

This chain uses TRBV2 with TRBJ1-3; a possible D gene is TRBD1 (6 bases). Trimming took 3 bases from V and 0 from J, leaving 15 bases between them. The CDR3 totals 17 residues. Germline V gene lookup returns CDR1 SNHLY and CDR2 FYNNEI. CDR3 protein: CASSDGSRGISGNTIYF. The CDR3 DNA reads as TGTGCCAGCAGTGATGGTTCGAGGGGGATCTCTGGAAACACCATATATTTT.

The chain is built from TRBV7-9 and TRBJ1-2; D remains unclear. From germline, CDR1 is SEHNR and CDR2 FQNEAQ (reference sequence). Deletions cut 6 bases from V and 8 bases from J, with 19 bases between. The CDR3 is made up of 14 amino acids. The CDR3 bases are TGTGCCAGCAGTTCCCGGACGGCGGGTTACGGCTACACCTTC. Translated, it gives CASSSRTAGYGYTF. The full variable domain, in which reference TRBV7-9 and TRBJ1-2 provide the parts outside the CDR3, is DTGVSQNPRHKITKRGQNVTFRCDPISEHNRLYWYRQTLGQGPEFLTYFQNEAQLEKSRLLSDRFSAERPKGSFSTLEIQRTEQGDSAMYLCASSSRTAGYGYTFGSGTRLTVV.

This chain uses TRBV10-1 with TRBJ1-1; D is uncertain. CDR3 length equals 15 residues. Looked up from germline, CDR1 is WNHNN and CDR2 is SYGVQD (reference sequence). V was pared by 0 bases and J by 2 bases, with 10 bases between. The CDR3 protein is CASSESAGLNTEAFF. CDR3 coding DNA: TGCGCCAGCAGTGAGTCGGCAGGTCTAAACACTGAAGCTTTCTTT.

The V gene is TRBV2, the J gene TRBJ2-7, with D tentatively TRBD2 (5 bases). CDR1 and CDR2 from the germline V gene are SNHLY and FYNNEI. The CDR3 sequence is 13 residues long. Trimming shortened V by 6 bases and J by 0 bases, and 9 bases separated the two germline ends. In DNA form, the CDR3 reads TGTGCCAGCAGGGCGGGCCCCTCCTACGAGCAGTACTTC. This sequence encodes CASRAGPSYEQYF.

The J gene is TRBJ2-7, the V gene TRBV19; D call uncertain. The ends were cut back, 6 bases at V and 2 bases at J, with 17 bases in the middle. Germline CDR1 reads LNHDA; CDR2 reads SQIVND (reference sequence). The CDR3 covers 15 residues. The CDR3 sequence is CASRVPGPEAYEQYF. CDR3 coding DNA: TGTGCCAGTAGGGTTCCGGGCCCCGAGGCCTACGAGCAGTACTTC.

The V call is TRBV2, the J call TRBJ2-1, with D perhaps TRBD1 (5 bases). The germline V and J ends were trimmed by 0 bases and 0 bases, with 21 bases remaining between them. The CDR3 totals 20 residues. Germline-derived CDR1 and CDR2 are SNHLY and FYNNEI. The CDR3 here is CASSEAWTTLGDSSYNEQFF. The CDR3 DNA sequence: TGTGCCAGCAGTGAAGCATGGACAACGCTTGGGGATAGCTCCTACAATGAGCAGTTCTTC.

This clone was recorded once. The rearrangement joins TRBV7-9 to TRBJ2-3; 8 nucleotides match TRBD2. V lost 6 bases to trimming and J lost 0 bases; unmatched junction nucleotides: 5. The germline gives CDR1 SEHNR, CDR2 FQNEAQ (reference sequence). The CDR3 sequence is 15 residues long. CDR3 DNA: TGTGCCAGCAGAGAGAGCGGGGGTAGCACAGATACGCAGTATTTT. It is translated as CASRESGGSTDTQYF.